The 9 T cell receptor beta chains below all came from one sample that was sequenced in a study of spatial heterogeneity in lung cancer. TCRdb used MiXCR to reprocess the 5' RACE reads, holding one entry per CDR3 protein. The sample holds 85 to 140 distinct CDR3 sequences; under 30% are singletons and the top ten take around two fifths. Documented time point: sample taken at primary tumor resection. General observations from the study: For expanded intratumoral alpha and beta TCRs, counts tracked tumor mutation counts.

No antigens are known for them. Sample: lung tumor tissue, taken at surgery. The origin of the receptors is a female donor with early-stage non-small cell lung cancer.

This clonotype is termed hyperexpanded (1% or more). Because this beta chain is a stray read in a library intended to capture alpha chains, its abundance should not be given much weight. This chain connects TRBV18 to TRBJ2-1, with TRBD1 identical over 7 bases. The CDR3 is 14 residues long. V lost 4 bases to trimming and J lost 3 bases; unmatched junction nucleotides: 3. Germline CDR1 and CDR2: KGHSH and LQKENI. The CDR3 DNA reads TGTGCCAGCTCACTGACAGGGTTCTACAATGAGCAGTTCTTC. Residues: CASSLTGFYNEQFF. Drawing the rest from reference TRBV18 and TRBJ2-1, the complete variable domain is NAGVMQNPRHLVRRRGQEARLRCSPMKGHSHVYWYRQLPEEGLKFMVYLQKENIIDESGMPKERFSAEFPKEGPSILRIQQVVRGDSAAYFCASSLTGFYNEQFFGPGTRLTVL.

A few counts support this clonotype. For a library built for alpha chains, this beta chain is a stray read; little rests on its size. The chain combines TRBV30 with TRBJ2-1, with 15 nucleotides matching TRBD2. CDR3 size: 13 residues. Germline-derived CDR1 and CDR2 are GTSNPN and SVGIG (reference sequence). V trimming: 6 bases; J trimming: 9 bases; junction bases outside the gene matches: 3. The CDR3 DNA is TGTGCCTGTGGACTAGCGGGAGGGACTGAGCAGTTCTTC. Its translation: CACGLAGGTEQFF.

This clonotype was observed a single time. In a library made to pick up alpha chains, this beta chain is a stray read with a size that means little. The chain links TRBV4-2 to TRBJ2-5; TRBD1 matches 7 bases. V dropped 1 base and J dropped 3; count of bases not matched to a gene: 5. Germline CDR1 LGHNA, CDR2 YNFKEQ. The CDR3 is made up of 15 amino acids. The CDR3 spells CASSQARGGKETQYF. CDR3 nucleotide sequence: TGTGCCAGCAGCCAAGCGAGAGGGGGCAAAGAGACCCAGTACTTC.

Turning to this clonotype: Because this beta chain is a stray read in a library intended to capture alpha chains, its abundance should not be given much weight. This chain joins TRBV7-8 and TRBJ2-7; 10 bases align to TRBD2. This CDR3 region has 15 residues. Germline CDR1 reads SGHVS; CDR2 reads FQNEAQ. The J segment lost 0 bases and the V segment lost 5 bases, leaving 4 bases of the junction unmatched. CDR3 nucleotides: TGTGCCAGCAGCCCACTAGCGGGGTCCTCCTACGAGCAGTACGTC. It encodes CASSPLAGSSYEQYV.

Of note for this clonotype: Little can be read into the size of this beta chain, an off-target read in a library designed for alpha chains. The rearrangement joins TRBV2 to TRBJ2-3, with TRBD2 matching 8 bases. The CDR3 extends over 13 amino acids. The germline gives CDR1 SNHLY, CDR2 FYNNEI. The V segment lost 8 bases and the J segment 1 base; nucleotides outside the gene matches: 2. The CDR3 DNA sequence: TGTGCCAGCCGGGAGGGGGGCACAGATACGCAGTATTTT. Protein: CASREGGTDTQYF.

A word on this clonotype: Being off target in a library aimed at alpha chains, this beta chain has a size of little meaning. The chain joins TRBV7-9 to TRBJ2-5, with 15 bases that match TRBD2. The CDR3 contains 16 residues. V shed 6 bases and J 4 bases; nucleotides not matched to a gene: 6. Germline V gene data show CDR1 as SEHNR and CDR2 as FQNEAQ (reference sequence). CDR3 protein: CASRPPGLAGGETQYF. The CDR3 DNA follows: TGTGCCAGCAGGCCACCGGGACTAGCGGGAGGAGAGACCCAGTACTTC.

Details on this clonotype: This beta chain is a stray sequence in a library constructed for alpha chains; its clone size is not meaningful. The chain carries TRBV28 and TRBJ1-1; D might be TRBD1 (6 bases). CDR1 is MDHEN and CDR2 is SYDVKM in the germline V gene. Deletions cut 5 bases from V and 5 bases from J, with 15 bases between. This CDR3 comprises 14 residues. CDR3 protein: CASSPWGASTEAFF. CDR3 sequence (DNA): TGTGCCAGCAGTCCTTGGGGGGCATCGACTGAAGCTTTCTTT.

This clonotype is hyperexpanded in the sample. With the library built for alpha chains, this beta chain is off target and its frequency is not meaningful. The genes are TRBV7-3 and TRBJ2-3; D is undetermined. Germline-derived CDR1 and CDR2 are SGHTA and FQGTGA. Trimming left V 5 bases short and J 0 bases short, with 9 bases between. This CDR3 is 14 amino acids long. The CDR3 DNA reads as TGTGCCAGCAGCCCTAGGTCTAGCACAGATACGCAGTATTTT. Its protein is CASSPRSSTDTQYF.

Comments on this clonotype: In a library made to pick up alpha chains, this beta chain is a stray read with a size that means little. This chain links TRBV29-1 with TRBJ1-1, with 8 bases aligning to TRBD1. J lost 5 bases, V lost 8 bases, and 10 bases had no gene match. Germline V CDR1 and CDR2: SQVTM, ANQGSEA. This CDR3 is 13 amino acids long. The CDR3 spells CSSSTGVGTEAFF. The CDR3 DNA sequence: TGCAGCTCGTCGACAGGGGTGGGGACTGAAGCTTTCTTT. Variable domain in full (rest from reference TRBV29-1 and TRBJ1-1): SAVISQKPSRDICQRGTSLTIQCQVDSQVTMMFWYRQQPGQSLTLIATANQGSEATYESGFVIDKFPISRPNLTFSTLTVSNMSPEDSSIYLCSSSTGVGTEAFFGQGTRLTVV.